The present T cell receptor (beta chain) was sequenced within a study of beta chain features in type 1 diabetes. The V end lost 6 bases, the J end lost 4 bases, and 7 bases lay between the germline ends. The CDR3 is made up of 12 amino acids. Germline V lookup: CDR1 SNHLY, CDR2 FYNNEI. In this sample, this clone turned up a few times. Since all of the isolated RNA was reverse transcribed, expressed TCRB transcripts were what got sequenced. Profiling relied on immunoSEQ multiplex PCR, and the TCRdb table lists in-frame clones only, not all of them. The table records roughly 290,000 clones, around 7.8% of them present only once.

The J gene is TRBJ1-5, the V gene TRBV2; unclear D gene. The sequence derives from a woman between 18 and 29 years old in good health. The material sequenced was central memory CD4+ T cells from blood. The CDR3 bases are TGTGCCAGCAGCGGCGCGAATCAGCCCCAGCATTTT. This translates into CASSGANQPQHF.